The rows below give T cell receptor beta chains drawn from one sample of a study of CD4 T cells in relation to SARS-CoV-2 and coronaviruses. Clones were sequenced by immunoSEQ multiplex PCR, and TCRdb holds only the in-frame ones, with some missing. The sample records around 34,000 clones, around four fifths being singletons. Their cognate antigens are unknown. The sample was memory CD4+ T cells from PBMCs, cultured in vitro. Source of these receptors: an adult with COVID-19. The CDR3 runs from the conserved cysteine through the conserved F or W. The D gene is left open where the match is weak. Clone size is stated in some rows and not others, as once, few, many or a class when expanded.

once,TRBV5-6,TRBD1,CASSSEGGVQPQHF
NA,TRBV13,NA,CASSSRTGSREQYF
NA,TRBV27,NA,CASSPIGLVGKNIQYF
once,TRBV29-1,TRBD2,CSVEDSRDYWYF
NA,TRBV5-1,NA,CASSQDPLDSYNEQFF
NA,TRBV2,TRBD2,CASRKMGTSGSNEQFF
NA,TRBV6-2/TRBV6-3,TRBD1,CASSDRGRDTQYF
NA,TRBV5-1,NA,CASSLGGWGSGLNTGELFF
NA,TRBV6-6,TRBD1,CASSLAGRTGTIFFYEQFF
NA,TRBV4-2,NA,CASSQAGVDNQPQHF
NA,TRBV9,TRBD2,CASSPTTSGPTDTQYF
NA,TRBV6-5,NA,CASSYGNSYEQYF
NA,TRBV28,NA,CASGTLVRKDTQYF
NA,TRBV5-1,TRBD1,CASSLYRGSTDTQYF
few,TRBV14,TRBD1,CASSPWTGVREQYF
NA,TRBV7-8,NA,CASRQQVVDEQYF
once,TRBV4-1,TRBD2,CASSKREGRTDTQYF
NA,TRBV10-3,TRBD2,CAISDPSGRASGANVLTF
NA,TRBV5-1,NA,CASSLGTAMSHGYTF
few,TRBV12-3/TRBV12-4,NA,CASSFSNYGYTF
few,TRBV6-2/TRBV6-3,TRBD1,CASSSYRDRVNEQYF
NA,TRBV7-9,TRBD2,CASSLVPSGSNEQFF
NA,TRBV7-6,NA,CASRPLGRRGYNEQFF
few,TRBV18,NA,CASSDGANYEQYF
NA,TRBV4-1,NA,CASSQGPGNSGNTIYF
NA,TRBV20-1,NA,CSASKQFPLGSYNSPLHF
NA,TRBV27,TRBD1,CASSKRTGYGYTF
few,TRBV19,TRBD1,CASSSDRGDGYTF
once,TRBV28,NA,CASRPRGANYGYTF
NA,TRBV14,TRBD1,CASRRQGGTLAGANVLTF
NA,TRBV7-3,TRBD2,CASSPGTSGTDTQYF
NA,TRBV28,NA,CASSLSGRGSYEQYF
NA,TRBV5-1,NA,CASSLERTGNTIYF
NA,TRBV20-1,NA,CSARELHIQYF
NA,TRBV11-2,NA,CASSPFPNSQYF
NA,TRBV7-9,NA,CASSSPGAGQETQYF
NA,TRBV23-1,TRBD2,CASSPKPRTSGSVRTDTQYF